This TCR beta chain was sequenced during a study of T cell responses to AZD1222 COVID-19 vaccine. Overall study results and limits: Increased Spike-specific TCR breadth and depth were observed after two AZD1222 doses.

After removal of 1 base from V and 7 bases from J, the junction contained 5 bases not matched to a gene. Germline loops: CDR1 GTSNPN, CDR2 SVGIG (reference sequence). CDR3 size: 14 residues. As concerns this clone: Its antigen is not identified.

Clones were sequenced by immunoSEQ multiplex PCR, and TCRdb holds only the in-frame ones, with some missing. This sample has 120,000 to 150,000 clones, with about 91% found just once. The source is an adult in good health. The chain combines TRBV30 with TRBJ2-2, with 8 bases lining up with TRBD2. The source was peripheral blood, collected on day 0 of AZD1222 vaccination. CDR3 nucleotide sequence: TGTGCCTGGAGTGCAGCGGGAGTTGACGGGGAGCTGTTTTTT. It translates to CAWSAAGVDGELFF.